A selection of T cell receptor beta chains follows, all from one sample in a study of Tregs in tolerant kidney transplant recipients. Sequencing used immunoSEQ multiplex PCR; TCRdb keeps in-frame clones, though not all of them. This sample has approximately 65,000 clones, with 80% to 85% found just once. The material sequenced was CD4+ T cells from blood. The receptors originated from a human donor in good health. CDR3s include the opening cysteine and the closing phenylalanine or tryptophan. The D gene is left open where the match is weak. For some rows the clone size is stated as once, few or many, or as a class when expanded; others skip it.

.	TRBV10-3	15	TRBJ1-5	TRBD1	TGTGCCATCAGTCAACAGGGGAATAGCAATCAGCCCCAGCATTTT	CAISQQGNSNQPQHF
.	TRBV5-4	15	TRBJ2-3	.	TGTGCCAGCAGCTTGGGGAACAGTCGCACAGATACGCAGTATTTT	CASSLGNSRTDTQYF
.	TRBV30	12	TRBJ1-4	.	TGTGCCTCGACGGCGGCTAATGAAAAACTGTTTTTT	CASTAANEKLFF
.	TRBV5-1	15	TRBJ2-3	.	TGCGCCAGCAACCTTGGGGGGGCGTCGGAAGATACGCAGTATTTT	CASNLGGASEDTQYF
.	TRBV15	14	TRBJ2-3	.	TGTGCCACCAGCAGTGCCCCCACCACAGATACGCAGTATTTT	CATSSAPTTDTQYF
.	TRBV5-1	16	TRBJ1-3	.	TGCGCCAGCAGCTTGGCCATGGGGGGGCCTGGAAACACCATATATTTT	CASSLAMGGPGNTIYF
few	TRBV19	14	TRBJ1-2	.	TGTGCCAGTAGTCCCCTCGGACGGGACTATGGCTACACCTTC	CASSPLGRDYGYTF
.	TRBV30	16	TRBJ2-2	.	TGTGCCTGGAGTACCCTATACGGGGTGAACACCGGGGAGCTGTTTTTT	CAWSTLYGVNTGELFF
.	TRBV19	14	TRBJ1-5	.	TGTGCCAGTAGTATGGAGGCAGGGAATCAGCCCCAGCATTTT	CASSMEAGNQPQHF
.	TRBV2	14	TRBJ2-3	.	TGTGCCAGCAGTGTTGGCGGGCAGGGAGATACGCAGTATTTT	CASSVGGQGDTQYF
.	TRBV19	13	TRBJ2-2	TRBD2	TGTGCCAGTGGTAGCGGGACCACCGGGGAGCTGTTTTTT	CASGSGTTGELFF
.	TRBV9	18	TRBJ2-3	TRBD1	TGTGCCAGCAGGCCTCGGGACAGGGGGCATATGAGCACAGATACGCAGTATTTT	CASRPRDRGHMSTDTQYF
.	TRBV6-5	11	TRBJ1-1	.	TGTGCCAGCAGTTTTGGACCAGCAGCTTTCTTT	CASSFGPAAFF
.	TRBV5-1	15	TRBJ1-4	.	TGCGCCAGCAGCTTGGACGGGACGGGGAATGAAAAACTGTTTTTT	CASSLDGTGNEKLFF
.	TRBV19	19	TRBJ2-7	TRBD2	TGTGCCAGTAGTATAGACCGTAGCGGGAGCCCGGGACGCGCCTACGAGCAGTACTTC	CASSIDRSGSPGRAYEQYF
.	TRBV12-5	16	TRBJ2-3	TRBD2	TGTGCTAGTGGTCTCGGACTAGCGGGAGAGGTGGATACGCAGTATTTT	CASGLGLAGEVDTQYF
.	TRBV5-4	17	TRBJ1-3	.	TGTGCCAGCAGCCAAGCTTGGCCGAGGGGCTCTGGAAACACCATATATTTT	CASSQAWPRGSGNTIYF
.	TRBV6-5	14	TRBJ1-1	TRBD1	TGTGCCAGCAGAAACGGACAGGGCGGGACTGAAGCTTTCTTT	CASRNGQGGTEAFF
.	TRBV27	15	TRBJ1-3	.	TGTGCCAGCAGTTTAATGGGGGCCTCTGGAAACACCATATATTTT	CASSLMGASGNTIYF
.	TRBV10-2	20	TRBJ2-2	TRBD1	TGCGCCAGCAAGGAGGGGTGGGGACAGGAGTGGATTCTTAACACCGGGGAGCTGTTTTTT	CASKEGWGQEWILNTGELFF
.	TRBV7-8	16	TRBJ1-2	TRBD1	TGTGCCAGCAGCCCCCCCGGGAACTGGAGGACAGGACAGACCTTCTTC	CASSPPGNWRTGQTFF
.	TRBV29-1	13	TRBJ1-1	.	TGCAGCGCTACAGGGCCGTTGAACACTGAAGCTTTCTTT	CSATGPLNTEAFF
medium-sized	TRBV7-3	13	TRBJ1-1	.	TGTGCCAGCAGCCGTAGGACGAACACTGAAGCTTTCTTT	CASSRRTNTEAFF
.	TRBV2	14	TRBJ2-5	TRBD2	TGTGCCAGCAGAGGAATAGCGGGGGATAAGACCCAGTACTTC	CASRGIAGDKTQYF
.	TRBV10-3	13	TRBJ1-1	.	TGTGCCATCAGTCGGGGGGATAACACTGAAGCTTTCTTT	CAISRGDNTEAFF
.	TRBV7-6	12	TRBJ1-2	TRBD1	TGTGCCAGCAGCGAACAGGGGAATGGCTACACCTTC	CASSEQGNGYTF
few	TRBV4-2	14	TRBJ2-5	.	TGTGCCAGCAGCTTGTACAACAGGGAGGAGACCCAGTACTTC	CASSLYNREETQYF
.	TRBV12-1	18	TRBJ2-7	.	TGTGCCAGCAGCCCACTCCGGCTCCGGGACACCTTCTCCTACGAGCAGTACTTC	CASSPLRLRDTFSYEQYF
.	TRBV4-1	16	TRBJ2-1	.	TGCGCCAGCAGCTCAAGAAGGCAGGGGGGTTGGAATGAGCAGTTCTTC	CASSSRRQGGWNEQFF
.	TRBV7-2	16	TRBJ1-2	TRBD1	TGTGCCAGCAGCTTCCGGGACAGGGACTCCCTGTCCCGCTACACCTTC	CASSFRDRDSLSRYTF
.	TRBV9	19	TRBJ1-1	TRBD1	TGTGCCAGCAGCGTAGGAGGACAGGAGCTCACCTTAAGGAACACTGAAGCTTTCTTT	CASSVGGQELTLRNTEAFF
many	TRBV30	15	TRBJ1-4	.	TGTGCCTGGAGCCGACTGGTAGGGCCTAATGAAAAACTGTTTTTT	CAWSRLVGPNEKLFF
.	TRBV7-8	15	TRBJ1-1	.	TGTGCCAGCTTCACTTTCGGACAGTTGAACACTGAAGCTTTCTTT	CASFTFGQLNTEAFF
.	TRBV5-1	14	TRBJ2-1	.	TGCGCCAGCAGAACAAGCCTCCTCCCCAATGAGCAGTTCTTC	CASRTSLLPNEQFF
.	TRBV6-6	14	TRBJ1-1	.	TGTGCCAGCAGTAGGCTCCGGGACCGTAGGGAAGCTTTCTTT	CASSRLRDRREAFF
.	TRBV14	11	TRBJ2-5	.	TGTGCCAGCAGCCAATTCGAGACCCAGTACTTC	CASSQFETQYF
few	TRBV27	15	TRBJ2-7	.	TGTGCCAGCAGTTTATCATGGGACCAAGCCTACGAGCAGTACTTC	CASSLSWDQAYEQYF
.	TRBV7-2	13	TRBJ2-5	TRBD2	TGTGCCAGCAGCTTTAGCGGGGGGGAGACCCAGTACTTC	CASSFSGGETQYF
.	TRBV4-1	15	TRBJ1-5	.	TGCGCCAGCAGCCCCCTGGGGAGGGTTGGTCAGCCCCAGCATTTT	CASSPLGRVGQPQHF
.	TRBV11-2	9	TRBJ2-1	TRBD2	TGTGCCTCGGGGGGGGATCAGTTCTTC	CASGGDQFF
.	TRBV18	14	TRBJ2-7	.	TGTGCCAGCTCGCAAGGGGGGGGTCCCGTCGAGCAGTACTTC	CASSQGGGPVEQYF
once	TRBV6-1	15	TRBJ1-2	.	TGTGCCAGCAGTGAATCAGGGGCGCGTCGTCAGGGCTACACCTTC	CASSESGARRQGYTF
.	TRBV10-3	12	TRBJ2-2	.	TGTGCCATCAGTGAACCGAACGGGGAGCTGTTTTTT	CAISEPNGELFF
.	TRBV6-5	14	TRBJ1-1	.	TGTGCCAGCAGTTACCCTGGGACTTCCACTGAAGCTTTCTTT	CASSYPGTSTEAFF
.	TRBV7-9	14	TRBJ2-3	.	TGTGCCAGCAGCTTAGTGGGGGGCGTAGATACGCAGTATTTT	CASSLVGGVDTQYF
.	TRBV4-1	16	TRBJ2-1	TRBD2	TGCGCCAGCAGTCAATTAGCGGGGGGGCGAGCCAATGAGCAGTTCTTC	CASSQLAGGRANEQFF